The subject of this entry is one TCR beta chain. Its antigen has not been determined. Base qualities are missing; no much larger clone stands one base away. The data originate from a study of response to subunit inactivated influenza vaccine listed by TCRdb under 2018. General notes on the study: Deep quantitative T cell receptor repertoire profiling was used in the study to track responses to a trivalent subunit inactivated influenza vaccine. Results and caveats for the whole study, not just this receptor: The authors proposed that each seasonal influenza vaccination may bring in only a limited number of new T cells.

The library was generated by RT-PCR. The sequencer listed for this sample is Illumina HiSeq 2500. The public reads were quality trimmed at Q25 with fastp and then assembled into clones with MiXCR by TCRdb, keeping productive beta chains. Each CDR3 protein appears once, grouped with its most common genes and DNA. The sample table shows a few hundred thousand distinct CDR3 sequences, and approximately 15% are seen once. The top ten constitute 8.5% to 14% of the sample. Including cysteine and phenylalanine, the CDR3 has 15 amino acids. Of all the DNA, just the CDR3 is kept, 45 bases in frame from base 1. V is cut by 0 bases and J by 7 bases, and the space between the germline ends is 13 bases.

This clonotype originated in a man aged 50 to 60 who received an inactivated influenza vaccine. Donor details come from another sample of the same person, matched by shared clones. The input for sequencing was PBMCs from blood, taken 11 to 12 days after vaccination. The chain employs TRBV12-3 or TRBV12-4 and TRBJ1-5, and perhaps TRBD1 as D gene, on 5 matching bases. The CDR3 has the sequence CASSLALGGSQPQHF. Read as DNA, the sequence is TGTGCCAGCAGTTTAGCGCTCGGGGGTTCCCAGCCCCAGCATTTT.